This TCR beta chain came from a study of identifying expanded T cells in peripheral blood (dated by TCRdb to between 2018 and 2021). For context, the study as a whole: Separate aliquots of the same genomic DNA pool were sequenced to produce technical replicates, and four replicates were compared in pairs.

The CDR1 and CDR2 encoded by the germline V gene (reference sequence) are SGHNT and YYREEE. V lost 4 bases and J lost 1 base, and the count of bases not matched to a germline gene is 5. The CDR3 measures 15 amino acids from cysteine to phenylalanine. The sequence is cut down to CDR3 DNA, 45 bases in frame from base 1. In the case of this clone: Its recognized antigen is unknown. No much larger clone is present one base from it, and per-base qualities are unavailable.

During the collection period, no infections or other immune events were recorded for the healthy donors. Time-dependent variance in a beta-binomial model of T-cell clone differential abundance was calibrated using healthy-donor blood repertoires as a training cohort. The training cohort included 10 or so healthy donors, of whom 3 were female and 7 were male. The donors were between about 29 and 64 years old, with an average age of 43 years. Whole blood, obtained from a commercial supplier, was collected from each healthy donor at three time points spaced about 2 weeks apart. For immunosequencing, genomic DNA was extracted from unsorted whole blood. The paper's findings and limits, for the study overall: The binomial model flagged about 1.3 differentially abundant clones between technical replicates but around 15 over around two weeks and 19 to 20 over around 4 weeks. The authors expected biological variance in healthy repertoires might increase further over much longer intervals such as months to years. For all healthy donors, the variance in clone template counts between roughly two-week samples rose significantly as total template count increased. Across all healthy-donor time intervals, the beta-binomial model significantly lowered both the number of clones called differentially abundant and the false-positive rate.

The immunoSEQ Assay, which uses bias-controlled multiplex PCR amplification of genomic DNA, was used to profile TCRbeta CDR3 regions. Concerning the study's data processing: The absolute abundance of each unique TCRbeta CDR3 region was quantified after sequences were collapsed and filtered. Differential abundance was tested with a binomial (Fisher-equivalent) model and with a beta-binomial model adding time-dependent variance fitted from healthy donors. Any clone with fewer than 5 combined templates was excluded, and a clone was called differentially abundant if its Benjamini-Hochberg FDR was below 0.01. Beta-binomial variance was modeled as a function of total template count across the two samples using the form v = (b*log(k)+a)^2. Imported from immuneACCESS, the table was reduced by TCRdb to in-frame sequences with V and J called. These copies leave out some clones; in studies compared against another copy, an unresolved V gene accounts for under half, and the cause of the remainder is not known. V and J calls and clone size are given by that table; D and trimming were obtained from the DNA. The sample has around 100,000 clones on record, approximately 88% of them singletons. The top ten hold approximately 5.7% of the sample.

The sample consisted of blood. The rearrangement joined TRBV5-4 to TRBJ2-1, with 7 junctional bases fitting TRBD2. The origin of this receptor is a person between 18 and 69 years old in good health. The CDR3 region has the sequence CASSLGRESYNEQFF. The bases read TGTGCCAGCAGCCTGGGGCGGGAGTCCTACAATGAGCAGTTCTTC. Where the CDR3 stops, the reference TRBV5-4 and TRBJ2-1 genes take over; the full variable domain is ETGVTQSPTHLIKTRGQQVTLRCSSQSGHNTVSWYQQALGQGPQFIFQYYREEENGRGNFPPRFSGLQFPNYSSELNVNALELDDSALYLCASSLGRESYNEQFFGPGTRLTVL.